This T cell receptor (beta chain) was captured by sequencing in a study of a mutant IDH1 vaccine in newly diagnosed glioma. Whole-study context: Patients got their first vaccination 4-6 weeks after radiotherapy alone, or with temozolomide cycles. Sex distribution of treated patients was roughly 62% male and roughly 40% female; mean age was around 40 years. Patients were pretreated with radiotherapy, temozolomide, or both, mostly both. Findings and caveats of the study: Alterations occurring in top peripheral T cell clonotypes seemed unrelated to pseudoprogression.

This clone was detected once. Its antigen is not known. The CDR3 extends over 13 amino acids. Trimming stripped 7 bases from V and 8 bases from J, with 14 bases between. Germline CDR1 reads MDHEN; CDR2 reads SYDVKM. Produced via immunoSEQ multiplex PCR; TCRdb's table is partial and in-frame only. The repertoire holds 35,000 to 45,000 clones, around 89% seen once, with roughly 1.5% in the top ten. The time point denotes: week 35, safety follow-up. With topical imiquimod, each dose of the vaccine consisted of 300 ug of mutant IDH1 20-mer peptide. The sequencing used PBMCs, collected from a glioma patient whose treatment included an IDH1 peptide vaccine. The rearrangement joins TRBV28 to TRBJ1-4; D gene unclear. The TCR comes from a man aged 35 to 55 with glioma. DNA of the CDR3: TGTGCCAGCACCATGACCGGTGAGGAAAAACTGTTTTTT. As protein: CASTMTGEEKLFF.